What follows describes a single TCR beta chain. The data derive from a study of blood T cell repertoires in COVID-19. Across the whole study: From the United States, Italy and Spain came samples of acute and convalescent COVID-19. The cDNA or gDNA used as material had been derived from T cells, B-cell-depleted T cells, or PBMCs.

Per the original methods: Estimated nucleated cell counts came from reference gene primer amplification. This table comes from immunoSEQ multiplex PCR, and its TCRdb copy is limited to in-frame clones, with some not included. Clone size and V and J calls were adopted from that table, with D and trimming inferred from the DNA. The table has some 160,000 clones, approximately 80% seen once. CDR3 length equals 17 residues. Unmatched junction bases numbered 10, after V lost 3 bases and J lost 0 bases. CDR1 MNHNS and CDR2 SASEGT come from the germline V gene. The rearrangement uses TRBV6-1 and TRBJ1-2; 7 bases align to TRBD1. The sequence derives from a woman aged 80 or over with COVID-19, enrolled during active disease. The source material was peripheral blood. The CDR3, as DNA: TGTGCCAGCAGTGATCCGCAAGGACAGGTAGCTAACTATGGCTACACCTTC. It translates to CASSDPQGQVANYGYTF.